Following are 17 T cell receptor beta chains from one sample sequenced in a study of T cells after yellow fever vaccination. One entry per CDR3 protein results from TCRdb running MiXCR on the 5' RACE reads. Among tens of thousands of distinct CDR3 sequences, around 7.7% were seen once, and the ten largest hold approximately 30%. The specimen comprised CD8+ T cells sorted from PBMCs, sampled roughly 10 days after the first yellow fever vaccination. The receptors derive from a man between 18 and 29 years old who received the YFV17D yellow fever vaccine.

Concerning this clonotype itself: This clone may be a read error of a much larger clone one base away. J is TRBJ2-1 and V is TRBV7-3; the D is unclear. The CDR3 sequence is 15 residues long. CDR1 and CDR2 (germline): SGHTA, FQGTGA. The CDR3 DNA reads as TGTACCAGCAGCGCCCAGTTGAGCTCCTACAATGAGCAGTTCTTC. It specifies CTSSAQLSSYNEQFF.

This clonotype has only a few counts. V is TRBV7-8 and J is TRBJ1-5, with D possibly TRBD1 on 5 matching bases. Between the trimmed V and J ends, which lost 0 bases and 0 bases, there was a span of 21 bases. The CDR3 length is 20 residues. Germline lookup yields CDR1 SGHVS and CDR2 FQNEAQ. The CDR3 nucleotides read TGTGCCAGCAGCTTAGCCGGGTACGGGCGGGGCATATATAGCAATCAGCCCCAGCATTTT. It translates to CASSLAGYGRGIYSNQPQHF.

There are many counts of this clonotype. The junction departs from germline at one end; a sequencing error may be responsible. CDR3 amino acids: CASSQVVGLYSEQFF. Written as DNA, the CDR3 is TGCGCCAGCAGCCAAGTTGTCGGACTTTACAGTGAGCAGTTCTTC. V is TRBV4-3 and J is TRBJ2-1, with D perhaps TRBD2 (5 bases). The CDR3 has 15 amino acids. Germline-derived CDR1 and CDR2 are LGHNA and YSLEER.

This chain connects TRBV27 to TRBJ2-7; 12 bases align to TRBD1. The germline V gene encodes CDR1 MNHEY and CDR2 SMNVEV (reference sequence). This CDR3 contains 14 residues. V was clipped by 9 bases and J by 7 bases; unmatched bases: 10. CDR3 protein: CASKAGQGAREQYF. DNA of the CDR3: TGTGCCAGTAAAGCGGGACAGGGGGCGCGAGAGCAGTACTTC.

The table lists this clonotype with many counts. This sequence joins TRBV4-1 and TRBJ1-6; 8 bases agree with TRBD1. There are 15 residues in the CDR3. V lost 0 bases, J lost 9 bases, and 4 bases stayed unmatched. Germline values: CDR1 MGHRA, CDR2 YSYEKL. The CDR3 reads CASSQEGQGGSPLHF. The DNA for the CDR3 is TGCGCCAGCAGCCAAGAAGGACAGGGCGGTTCACCCCTCCACTTT.

This clonotype showed up many times. This chain uses TRBV24-1 with TRBJ2-1; TRBD2 might be the D (6 bases). Deletions cut 3 bases from V and 9 bases from J, with 11 bases between. Looked up from germline, CDR1 is KGHDR and CDR2 is SFDVKD. The CDR3 extends over 13 amino acids. The CDR3 nucleotides are TGTGCCACCAGTGATCGGGACTCCTCTGAGCAGTTCTTC. Its translation is CATSDRDSSEQFF.

The sample holds many counts of this clonotype. The CDR3 here is CASSQGGGPADTQYF. The CDR3 coding sequence is TGTGCCAGCAGCCAAGGTGGGGGCCCCGCAGATACGCAGTATTTT. This rearrangement joins TRBV4-2 to TRBJ2-3, with TRBD1 as a possible D gene (6 bases). This CDR3 comprises 15 residues. The germline V and J ends were trimmed by 1 base and 4 bases, with 12 bases remaining between them. Germline V lookup: CDR1 LGHNA, CDR2 YNFKEQ.

In this sample, this clonotype turned up many times. V and J are TRBV10-3 and TRBJ2-3, with D possibly called TRBD1 or TRBD2 (5 bases each). The CDR3 consists of 17 residues. Looked up from germline, CDR1 is ENHRY and CDR2 is SYGVKD. V was shortened by 4 bases and J by 2 bases, with 19 bases between the two germline ends. CDR3 coding DNA: TGTGCCATCAGTGGGTATCAGAGGGACGCCACCACAGATACGCAGTATTTT. It specifies CAISGYQRDATTDTQYF.

This clonotype was observed at least ten times. For the CDR3, the DNA is TGTGCCAGCAGCCAAAGGGGACGACTCGGCTACACCTTC. As protein: CASSQRGRLGYTF. The rearrangement links TRBV6-2 or TRBV6-3 to TRBJ1-2; D perhaps matches TRBD1 (5 bases). This CDR3 region has 13 residues. The V gene lost 6 bases and the J gene lost 8 bases, with 16 bases spanning the gap. Germline loops: CDR1 MNHEY, CDR2 SVGEGT.

This clonotype was seen many times. The chain is built from TRBV13 and TRBJ1-1; a possible D gene is TRBD1 (6 bases). This CDR3 is built from 14 residues. Germline loops: CDR1 PRHDT, CDR2 FYEKMQ (reference sequence). Trimming took off 4 bases at V and 5 bases at J, with 14 bases between the two ends. CDR3 amino acids: CASSSPPRGTEAFF. The CDR3 DNA reads TGTGCCAGCAGCTCCCCTCCTAGGGGGACTGAAGCTTTCTTT. Full variable domain (remainder filled in from reference TRBV13 and TRBJ1-1): AAGVIQSPRHLIKEKRETATLKCYPIPRHDTVYWYQQGPGQDPQFLISFYEKMQSDKGSIPDRFSAQQFSDYHSELNMSSLELGDSALYFCASSSPPRGTEAFFGQGTRLTVV.

The rearrangement joins TRBV2 to TRBJ2-7; D not resolved. Trimming removed 0 bases from V and 0 bases from J, with 3 bases in between. This CDR3 is built from 13 residues. Germline V gene data show CDR1 as SNHLY and CDR2 as FYNNEI. CDR3 in DNA: TGTGCCAGCAGTGAAGCTCCCTCCTACGAGCAGTACTTC. Amino acid sequence: CASSEAPSYEQYF.

The chain links TRBV4-2 to TRBJ1-1; no clear D. The length of the CDR3 is 15 residues. V was cut by 2 bases and J by 4 bases, with 14 bases left in between. Germline V gene sequence: CDR1 LGHNA, CDR2 YNFKEQ. The CDR3 protein is CASSQRASPATEAFF. CDR3 coding DNA: TGTGCCAGCAGCCAAAGGGCCAGTCCGGCCACTGAAGCTTTCTTT.

This clonotype occurred many times. This chain links TRBV28 with TRBJ2-3; D is unresolved. Looked up from germline, CDR1 is MDHEN and CDR2 is SYDVKM. The CDR3 extends over 12 amino acids. V was cut by 5 bases and J by 2 bases, with 5 bases left in between. This chain's CDR3 is CASSPTTDTQYF. DNA of the CDR3: TGTGCCAGCAGTCCCACCACAGATACGCAGTATTTT.

This clonotype was detected a few times. The chain joins TRBV20-1 to TRBJ2-1; 7 bases agree with TRBD2. Germline V gene lookup returns CDR1 DFQATT and CDR2 SNEGSKA (reference sequence). CDR3 size: 15 residues. V lost 0 bases and J lost 6; bases outside the gene matches: 8. Here the CDR3 reads CSARDGASGINEQFF. The CDR3 DNA reads as TGCAGTGCTAGAGATGGGGCTAGCGGCATCAATGAGCAGTTCTTC.

This clonotype was found many times. The V gene is TRBV5-1, the J gene TRBJ1-1; TRBD1 agrees at 8 bases. The germline CDR1 and CDR2 sequences are SGHRS and YFSETQ. Trimming at V came to 5 bases and at J to 5 bases, leaving 14 bases not matched to a gene. The length of the CDR3 is 16 residues. The CDR3 DNA follows: TGCGCCAGCAGTAGACTCGACAGGGGCCAGGGGACTGAAGCTTTCTTT. Translation: CASSRLDRGQGTEAFF.

DNA for the CDR3: TGTGCCAGCAGCCTCCGGGATCAGCCTCCTGGGGAGCTGTTTTTT. Protein: CASSLRDQPPGELFF. The genes are TRBV7-2 and TRBJ2-2, with D perhaps matching TRBD2 (5 bases). Germline lookup yields CDR1 SGHTA and CDR2 FQGNSA. The length of the CDR3 is 15 residues. V gave up 5 bases and J gave up 8 bases, with 18 bases separating them.

This clonotype appeared many times. The J gene is TRBJ2-3, the V gene TRBV27, with 7 bases lining up with TRBD1. The CDR3 has 14 residues. Trimming at V came to 3 bases and at J to 1 base, leaving 1 base not matched to a gene. Germline assignment: CDR1 MNHEY and CDR2 SMNVEV (reference sequence). This CDR3 is CASSLGTGTDTQYF. Written as DNA, the CDR3 is TGTGCCAGCAGTTTGGGGACAGGCACAGATACGCAGTATTTT.